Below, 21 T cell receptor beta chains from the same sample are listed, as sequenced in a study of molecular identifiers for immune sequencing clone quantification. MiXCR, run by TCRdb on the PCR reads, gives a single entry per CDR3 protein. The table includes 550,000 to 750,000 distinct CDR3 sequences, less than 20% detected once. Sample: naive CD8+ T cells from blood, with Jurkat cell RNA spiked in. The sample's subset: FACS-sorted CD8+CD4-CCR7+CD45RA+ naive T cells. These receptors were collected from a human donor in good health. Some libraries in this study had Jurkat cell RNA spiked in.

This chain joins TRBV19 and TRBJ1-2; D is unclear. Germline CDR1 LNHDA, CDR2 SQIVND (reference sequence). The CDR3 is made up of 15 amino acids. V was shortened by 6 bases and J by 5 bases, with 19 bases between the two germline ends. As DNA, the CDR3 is TGTGCCAGTAGCCTCATAACGGCGGACGTGTATGGCTACACCTTC. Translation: CASSLITADVYGYTF.

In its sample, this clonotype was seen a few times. The CDR3 sequence is CASSQNDNTEAFF. The CDR3 DNA is TGTGCCAGCAGCCAGAATGACAACACTGAAGCTTTCTTT. The chain combines TRBV11-2 with TRBJ1-1; unclear D gene. This CDR3 has 13 residues. Trimming took 5 bases from V and 2 from J, leaving 9 bases between them. From germline, CDR1 is SGHAT and CDR2 FQNNGV. The full variable domain, completed using reference TRBV11-2 and TRBJ1-1, is EAGVAQSPRYKIIEKRQSVAFWCNPISGHATLYWYQQILGQGPKLLIQFQNNGVVDDSQLPKDRFSAERLKGVDSTLKIQPAKLEDSAVYLCASSQNDNTEAFFGQGTRLTVV.

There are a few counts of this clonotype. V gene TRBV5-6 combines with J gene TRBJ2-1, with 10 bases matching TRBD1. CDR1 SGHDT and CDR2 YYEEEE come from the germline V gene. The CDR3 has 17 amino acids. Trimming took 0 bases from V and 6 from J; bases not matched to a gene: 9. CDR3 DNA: TGTGCCAGCAGCTTGGCCCTAGGGACAGGGGTTTTCAATGAGCAGTTCTTC. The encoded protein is CASSLALGTGVFNEQFF.

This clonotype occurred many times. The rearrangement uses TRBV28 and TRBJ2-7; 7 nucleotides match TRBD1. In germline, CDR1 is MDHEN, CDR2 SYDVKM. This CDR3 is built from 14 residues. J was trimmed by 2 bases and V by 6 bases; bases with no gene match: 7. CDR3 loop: CASSDRVNPYEQYF. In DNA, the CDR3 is TGTGCCAGCAGCGACAGGGTTAATCCCTACGAGCAGTACTTC.

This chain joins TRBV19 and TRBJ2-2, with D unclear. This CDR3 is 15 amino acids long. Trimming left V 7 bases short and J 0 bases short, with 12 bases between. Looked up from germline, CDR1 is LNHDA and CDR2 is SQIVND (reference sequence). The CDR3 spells CASTSDIANTGELFF. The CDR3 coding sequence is TGTGCCAGTACCTCTGACATTGCGAACACCGGGGAGCTGTTTTTT.

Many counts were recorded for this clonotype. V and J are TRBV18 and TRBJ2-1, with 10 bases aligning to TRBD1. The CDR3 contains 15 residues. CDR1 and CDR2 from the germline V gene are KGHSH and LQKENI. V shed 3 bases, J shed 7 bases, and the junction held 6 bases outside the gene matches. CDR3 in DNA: TGTGCCAGCTCACCGCCGGGGACAGGGGTAAATGAGCAGTTCTTC. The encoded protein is CASSPPGTGVNEQFF.

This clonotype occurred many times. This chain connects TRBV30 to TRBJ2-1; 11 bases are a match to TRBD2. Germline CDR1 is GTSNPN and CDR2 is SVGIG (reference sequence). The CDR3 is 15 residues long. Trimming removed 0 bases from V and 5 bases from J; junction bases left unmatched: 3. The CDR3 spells CAWSVGLAGNNEQFF. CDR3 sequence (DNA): TGTGCCTGGAGTGTCGGACTAGCGGGTAACAATGAGCAGTTCTTC.

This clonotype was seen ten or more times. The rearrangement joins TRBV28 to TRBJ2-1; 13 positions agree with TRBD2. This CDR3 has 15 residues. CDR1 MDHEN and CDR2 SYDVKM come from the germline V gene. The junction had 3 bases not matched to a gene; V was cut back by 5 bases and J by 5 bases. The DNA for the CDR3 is TGTGCCAGCAGTATTGGGACTAGCGGGGACAATGAGCAGTTCTTC. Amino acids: CASSIGTSGDNEQFF.

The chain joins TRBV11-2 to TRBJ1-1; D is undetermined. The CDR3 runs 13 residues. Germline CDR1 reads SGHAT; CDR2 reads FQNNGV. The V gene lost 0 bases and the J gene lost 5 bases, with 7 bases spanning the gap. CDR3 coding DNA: TGTGCCAGCAGCTTAGATGGGGTTACTGAAGCTTTCTTT. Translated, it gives CASSLDGVTEAFF.

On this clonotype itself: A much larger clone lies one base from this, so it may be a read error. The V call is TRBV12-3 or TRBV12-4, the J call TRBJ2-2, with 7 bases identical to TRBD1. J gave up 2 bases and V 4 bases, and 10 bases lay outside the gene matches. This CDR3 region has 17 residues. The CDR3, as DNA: TGTGCCAGCAGTTCCTCTTTCGGACAGGACAACACCGGGGAGCTGTTTTTT. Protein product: CASSSSFGQDNTGELFF.

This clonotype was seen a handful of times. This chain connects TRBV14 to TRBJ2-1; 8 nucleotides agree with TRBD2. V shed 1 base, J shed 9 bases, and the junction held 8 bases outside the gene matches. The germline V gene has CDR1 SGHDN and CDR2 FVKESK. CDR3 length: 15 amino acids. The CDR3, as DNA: TGTGCCAGCAGCCAAGGTAGCGGGGTCGGGGTTGAGCAGTTCTTC. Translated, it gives CASSQGSGVGVEQFF.

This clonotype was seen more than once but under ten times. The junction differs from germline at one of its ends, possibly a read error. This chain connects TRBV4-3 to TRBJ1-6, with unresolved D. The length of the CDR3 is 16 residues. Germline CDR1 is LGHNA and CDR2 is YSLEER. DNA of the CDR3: TGCGCCAGCAGCCAAGATGCCTCTTCGAACGGATCACCCCACCACTTT. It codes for CASSQDASSNGSPHHF.

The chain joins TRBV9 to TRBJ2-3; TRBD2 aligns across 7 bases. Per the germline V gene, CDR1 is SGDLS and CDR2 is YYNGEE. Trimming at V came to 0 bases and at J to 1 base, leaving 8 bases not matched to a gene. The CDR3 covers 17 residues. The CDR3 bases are TGTGCCAGCAGCGTAGGTACAGCGGGGAGGGGCACAGATACGCAGTATTTT. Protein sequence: CASSVGTAGRGTDTQYF.

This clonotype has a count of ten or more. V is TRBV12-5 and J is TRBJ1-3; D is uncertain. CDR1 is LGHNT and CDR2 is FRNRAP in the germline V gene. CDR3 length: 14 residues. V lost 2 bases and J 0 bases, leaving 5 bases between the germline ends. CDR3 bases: TGTGCTAGTGGTTTGACAGTCTCTGGAAACACCATATATTTT. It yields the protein CASGLTVSGNTIYF. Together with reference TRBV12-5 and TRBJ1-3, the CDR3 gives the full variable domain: DARVTQTPRHKVTEMGQEVTMRCQPILGHNTVFWYRQTMMQGLELLAYFRNRAPLDDSGMPKDRFSAEMPDATLATLKIQPSEPRDSAVYFCASGLTVSGNTIYFGEGSWLTVV.

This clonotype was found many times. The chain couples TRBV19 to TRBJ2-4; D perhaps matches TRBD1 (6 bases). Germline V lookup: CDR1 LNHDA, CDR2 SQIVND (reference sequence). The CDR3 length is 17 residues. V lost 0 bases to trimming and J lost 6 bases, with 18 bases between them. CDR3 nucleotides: TGTGCCAGTAGTATAGATCTATACGTGGGGGCGAGAAACATTCAGTACTTC. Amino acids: CASSIDLYVGARNIQYF.

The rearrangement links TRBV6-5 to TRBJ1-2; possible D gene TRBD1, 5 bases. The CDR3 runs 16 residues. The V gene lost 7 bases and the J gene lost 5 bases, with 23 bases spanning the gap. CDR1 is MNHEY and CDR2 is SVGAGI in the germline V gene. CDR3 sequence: CASTPGAREGWYGYTF. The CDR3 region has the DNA TGTGCCAGCACCCCCGGGGCCAGGGAAGGCTGGTATGGCTACACCTTC.

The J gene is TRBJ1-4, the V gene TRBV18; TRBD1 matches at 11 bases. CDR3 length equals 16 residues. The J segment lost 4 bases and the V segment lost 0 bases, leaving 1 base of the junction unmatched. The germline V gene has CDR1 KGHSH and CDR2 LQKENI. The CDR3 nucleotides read TGTGCCAGCTCACCACCGGACAGGGGGCTTAATGAAAAACTGTTTTTT. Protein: CASSPPDRGLNEKLFF.

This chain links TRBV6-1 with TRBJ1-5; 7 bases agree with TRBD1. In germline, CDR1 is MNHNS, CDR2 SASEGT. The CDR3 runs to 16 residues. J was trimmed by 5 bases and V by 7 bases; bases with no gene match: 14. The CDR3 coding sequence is TGTGCCAGCAAGTGGAGGGGGCAGGACAGCGATCAGCCCCAGCATTTT. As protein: CASKWRGQDSDQPQHF.

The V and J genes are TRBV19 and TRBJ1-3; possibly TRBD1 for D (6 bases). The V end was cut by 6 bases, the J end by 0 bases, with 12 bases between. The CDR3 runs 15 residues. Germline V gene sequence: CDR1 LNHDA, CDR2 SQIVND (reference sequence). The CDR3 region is CASSDGQLSGNTIYF. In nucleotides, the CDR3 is TGTGCCAGTAGCGATGGACAGCTCTCTGGAAACACCATATATTTT.

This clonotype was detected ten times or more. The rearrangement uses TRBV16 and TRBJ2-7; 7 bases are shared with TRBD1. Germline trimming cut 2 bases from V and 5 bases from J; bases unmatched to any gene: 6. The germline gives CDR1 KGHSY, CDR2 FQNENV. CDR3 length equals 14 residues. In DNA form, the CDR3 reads TGTGCCAGCAGCCAAACAGGGGCCAGGAACGAGCAGTACTTC. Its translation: CASSQTGARNEQYF.

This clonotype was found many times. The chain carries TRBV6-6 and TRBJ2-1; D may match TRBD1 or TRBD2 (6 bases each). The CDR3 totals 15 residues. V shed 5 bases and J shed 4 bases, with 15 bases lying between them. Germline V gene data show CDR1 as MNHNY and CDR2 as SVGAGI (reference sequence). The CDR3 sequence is CASSLGGRGYNEQFF. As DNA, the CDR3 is TGTGCCAGCAGTCTGGGAGGCAGGGGATACAATGAGCAGTTCTTC.